The T cell receptor (beta chain) under discussion was sequenced for a study of beta chain features in type 1 diabetes. Study-wide findings and caveats: TCRB CDR3s from Type 1 diabetes patients were moderately but significantly shorter in all four CD4+ subsets.

Heparinised blood was drawn once per donor, averaging roughly 0.11 L. The authors sorted CD4+ naive, central memory, regulatory and stem cell-like memory cells via CD45RO/CCR7/CD25/CD127/CD95/CD27. In all sorted populations, purity surpassed 95%. The CDR3 runs 13 residues. The V end was cut by 5 bases, the J end by 3 bases, with 11 bases between. Per the germline V gene, CDR1 is KGHSH and CDR2 is LQKENI. Points on this clone: What it binds is not known.

Expressed TCRB transcripts were sequenced because the isolated RNA had all been reverse transcribed beforehand. The data were produced by immunoSEQ multiplex PCR, yet TCRdb's version contains in-frame clones alone and is incomplete. The sample includes about 740,000 clones, roughly 13% of them seen just once. The genes are TRBV18 and TRBJ2-7; D is ambiguous. The source of this sequence is a man aged 18 to 35 with type 1 diabetes. Sample: naive CD4+ T cells from blood. The CDR3 reads CASSSPENYEQYF. CDR3 nucleotides: TGTGCCAGCTCATCCCCAGAGAACTACGAGCAGTACTTC.